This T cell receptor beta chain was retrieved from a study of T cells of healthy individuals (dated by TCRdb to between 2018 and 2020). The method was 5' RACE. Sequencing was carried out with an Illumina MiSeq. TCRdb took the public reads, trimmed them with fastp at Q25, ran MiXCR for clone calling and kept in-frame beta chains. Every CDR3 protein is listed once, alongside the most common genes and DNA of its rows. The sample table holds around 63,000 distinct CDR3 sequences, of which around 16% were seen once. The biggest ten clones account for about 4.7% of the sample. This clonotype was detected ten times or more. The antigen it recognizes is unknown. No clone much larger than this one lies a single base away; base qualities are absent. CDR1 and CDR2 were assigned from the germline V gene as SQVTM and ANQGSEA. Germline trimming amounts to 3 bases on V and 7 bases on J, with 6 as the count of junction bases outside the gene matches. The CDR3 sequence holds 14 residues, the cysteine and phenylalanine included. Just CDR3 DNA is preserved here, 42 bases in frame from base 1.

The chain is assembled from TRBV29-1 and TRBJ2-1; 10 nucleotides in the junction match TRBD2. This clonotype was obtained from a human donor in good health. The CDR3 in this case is CSVEASGSQNEQFF. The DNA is TGCAGCGTTGAGGCTAGCGGGAGTCAAAATGAGCAGTTCTTC.